A single sample gave rise to the 5 T cell receptor beta chains below, sequenced in a study of blood T cells in healthy people across ages (dated by TCRdb to between 2015 and 2017). The library was made by 5' RACE. Instrument used: Illumina HiSeq 2500. A second PCR of about 6 to 12 cycles was performed with a sample-barcoded 5' primer and a J-beta primer mix. TCRdb reanalyzed the raw reads on its own, using fastp at Q25 for trimming and MiXCR for clone calling, and kept in-frame beta chains. Every entry covers one CDR3 protein and lists the most common genes and DNA from its rows. The sample profile shows about 900,000 distinct CDR3 sequences; around 68% of them were found once. About a quarter of the sample rests with the top ten. The sample was blood. The receptors were gathered from a man aged 25 to 40 in good health.

The chain has TRBV9 and TRBJ2-4; D not certain. The J call is in doubt because the DNA end fits TRBJ2-7 better. Germline CDR1 and CDR2: SGDLS and YYNGEE. The CDR3 is 14 amino acids. In nucleotides, the CDR3 is TGTGCCAGCAGCGTAGGGGCAGATCCCCACGAGCAGTACTTC. Its protein is CASSVGADPHEQYF.

This chain links TRBV12-3 or TRBV12-4 with TRBJ1-4; D not certain. This CDR3 comprises 12 residues. V was clipped by 6 bases and J by 8 bases, with 10 bases between them. CDR3 bases: TGTGCCAGCAGCGCTAGAGGGGAAAAACTGTTTTTT. Translating it yields CASSARGEKLFF.

The chain couples TRBV7-2 to TRBJ1-5; tentative D call: TRBD1 (6 bases). V was shortened by 1 base and J by 4 bases, with 17 bases between the two germline ends. CDR1 and CDR2 (germline): SGHTA, FQGNSA. This CDR3 has 17 residues. The DNA of the CDR3 is TGTGCCAGCAGCTTAGGTCAGGGGCAGGTCCTAAATCAGCCCCAGCATTTT. It is translated as CASSLGQGQVLNQPQHF. The entire variable domain, with the rest obtained from reference TRBV7-2 and TRBJ1-5, is as follows: GAGVSQSPSNKVTEKGKDVELRCDPISGHTALYWYRQSLGQGLEFLIYFQGNSAPDKSGLPSDRFSAERTGGSVSTLTIQRTQQEDSAVYLCASSLGQGQVLNQPQHFGDGTRLSIL.

This CDR3 reads CASSLDRASEKLFF. For the CDR3, the DNA is TGTGCCAGCAGCTTGGACAGGGCGTCGGAAAAACTGTTTTTT. This rearrangement joins TRBV7-2 to TRBJ1-4, with 8 bases identical to TRBD1. The ends lost 3 bases at V and 8 bases at J; junction bases unmatched: 5. In germline, CDR1 is SGHTA, CDR2 FQGNSA. CDR3 length equals 14 residues.

This clonotype was recorded only once. The chain links TRBV6-2 or TRBV6-3 to TRBJ2-3, with D perhaps matching TRBD1 or TRBD2 (5 bases each). V dropped 6 bases and J dropped 2 bases, with 15 bases sitting between them. CDR1 is MNHEY and CDR2 is SVGEGT in the germline V gene. There are 15 residues in the CDR3. In DNA form, the CDR3 reads TGTGCCAGCAGCCCCTCCCGGGGCCACACAGATACGCAGTATTTT. Protein product: CASSPSRGHTDTQYF.